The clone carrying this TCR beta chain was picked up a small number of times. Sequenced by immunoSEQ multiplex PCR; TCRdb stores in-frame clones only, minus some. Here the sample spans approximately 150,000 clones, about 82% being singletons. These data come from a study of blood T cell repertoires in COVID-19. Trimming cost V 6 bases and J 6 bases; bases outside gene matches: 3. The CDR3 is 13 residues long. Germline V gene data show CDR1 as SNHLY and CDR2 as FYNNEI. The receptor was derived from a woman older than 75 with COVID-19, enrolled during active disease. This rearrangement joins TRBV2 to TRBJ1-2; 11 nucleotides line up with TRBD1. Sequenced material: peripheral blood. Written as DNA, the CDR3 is TGTGCCAGCAGGGACAGGGGGCTCGATGGCTACACCTTC. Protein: CASRDRGLDGYTF.